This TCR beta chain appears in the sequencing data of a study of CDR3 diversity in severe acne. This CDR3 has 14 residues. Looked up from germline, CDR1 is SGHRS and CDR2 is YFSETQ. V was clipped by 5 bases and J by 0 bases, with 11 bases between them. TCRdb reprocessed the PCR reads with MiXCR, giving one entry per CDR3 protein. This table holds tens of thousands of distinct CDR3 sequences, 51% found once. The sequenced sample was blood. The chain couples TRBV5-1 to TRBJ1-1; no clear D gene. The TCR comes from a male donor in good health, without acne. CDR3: CASSPAGVNTEAFF. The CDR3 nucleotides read TGCGCCAGCAGTCCCGCGGGAGTGAACACTGAAGCTTTCTTT.